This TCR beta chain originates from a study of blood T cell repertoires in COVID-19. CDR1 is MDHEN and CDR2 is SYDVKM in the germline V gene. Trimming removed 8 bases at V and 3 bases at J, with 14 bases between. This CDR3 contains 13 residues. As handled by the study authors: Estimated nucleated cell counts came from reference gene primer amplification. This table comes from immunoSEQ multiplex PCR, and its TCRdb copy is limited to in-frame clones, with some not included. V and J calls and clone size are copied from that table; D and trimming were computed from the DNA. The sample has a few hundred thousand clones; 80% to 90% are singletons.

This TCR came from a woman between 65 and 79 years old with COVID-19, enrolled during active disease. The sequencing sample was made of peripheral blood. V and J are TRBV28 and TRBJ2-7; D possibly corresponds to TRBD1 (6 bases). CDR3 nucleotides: TGTGCCAGCTCTCCCGGGACACTCTACGAGCAGTACTTC. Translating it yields CASSPGTLYEQYF.